This TCR beta chain was identified in a study of blood T cell repertoires in COVID-19. About the study: PBMCs, B-cell-depleted T cells, or T cells provided the cDNA or gDNA that made up the material.

This clone was seen only once. The study assigned cohorts using participant-reported clinical history. Per germline, CDR1 LGHNA and CDR2 YNFKEQ. Losses at the gene ends were 0 bases for V and 1 base for J; bases not matched to a gene: 8. The CDR3 is made up of 17 amino acids. Under the authors' procedure: How many nucleated cells were present was estimated from reference gene primer amplification. Assay: immunoSEQ multiplex PCR; the TCRdb copy retains only in-frame clones and omits some. The V and J calls and clone size are taken from that table; D and trimming were inferred from the DNA. The profile shows about 430,000 clones, around nine tenths of them singletons.

The chain is built from TRBV4-2 and TRBJ2-7; TRBD2 aligns across 8 bases. The source material was PBMCs or T cells enriched from blood (not recorded which). The receptor's source is a woman aged 18-29 years who had been exposed to COVID-19. The CDR3 loop reads CASSQDPLGGGSYEQYF. The CDR3 DNA follows: TGTGCCAGCAGCCAAGATCCCCTCGGCGGGGGGTCCTACGAGCAGTACTTC.